This T cell receptor beta chain appears in the sequencing data of a study of shared clonotypes between healthy human individuals (dated by TCRdb to 2020 to 2022). Describing the broader study: Three men and a couple of women, aged 18 to 49 years, made up the cohort. Different laboratories and diverse techniques were used to prepare libraries and sequence TCR repertoires, to increase sequencing depth and limit assay-specific biases. The study deeply sequenced blood TCR repertoires of five healthy adults to estimate repertoire size and the extent of clonotype sharing between individuals. Between about 0.85 and 8.9 billion PBMCs per donor were obtained by leukapheresis.

The germline V gene (reference sequence) gives CDR1 as SGHNT and CDR2 as YYREEE. The CDR3 measures 16 amino acids from cysteine to phenylalanine. CDR3 DNA only is kept here, 48 bases in frame from base 1. The germline ends are 19 bases apart after V is trimmed by 4 bases and J by 2 bases. Results and caveats for the whole study, not just this receptor: Sampling was limited to blood, and TCR repertoires in tissue likely differ from TCR repertoires in blood. The small number of donors limited the genetic and exposure-history diversity represented. Pairwise subsampling indicated that sequencing depth was expected to affect the degree of clonotype sharing among donors.

Using the deep immunoSEQ assay, TCR CDR3 regions were amplified from genomic DNA by multiplex PCR. Genomic DNA extracted from each cell subset was distributed evenly over all wells of several immunoSEQ 96-well plates, and each plate served as one replicate. Each replicate PCR for unsorted PBMC received 300 to 350 ng genomic DNA, equal to approximately 30,000 T cell genomes. Ten immunoSEQ deep assay plates were used to sequence unsorted PBMC genomic DNA. Purified libraries were quantified with a Qubit 3.0 fluorometer, sized on a Bioanalyzer 2100, and re-quantified with the KAPA Library Quantification kit. Each immunoSEQ 96-well plate was sequenced on its own single-read 150-cycle Illumina NextSeq 550 flow cell. The paper's processing steps were these. Because the immunoSEQ output held only junctional sequences and lacked quality scores, the filtering could not match the filtering applied to full-length reads. Sequences were annotated with PyIR, a Python wrapper for IgBLAST v1.9, using IMGT germline references to assign V/J genes and CDR3. Reads were removed for weak V/J assignments (E-value above 1e-6), missing CDR3, stop codons, out-of-frame junctions, or ambiguous translated residues. V3J clonotypes were defined as sequences sharing an identical inferred V gene, J gene, and CDR3 amino acid sequence. To compute the percentage overlap between repertoires, the number of shared unique clonotypes was divided by the size of the smaller repertoire. Richness of each repertoire was evaluated using RTK rarefaction, the Chao1 estimator, and Recon v2.1 estimates of unobserved clonotypes. Not all clones reach the TCRdb copy of this immuneACCESS table, which keeps in-frame sequences only. Checked studies attribute under half of the gap to unresolved V genes and leave the rest unexplained. V and J calls and clone size come straight from that table; D and trimming were deduced from the DNA. The sample table shows more than 400,000 clones, and 78% are seen once. The ten top clones hold 9.5% to 15% of the sample.

Healthy HIV-negative adults with no recently reported acute infections or vaccinations were included as donors. All donors were Caucasian adults living in Nashville, Tennessee, USA. For unsorted samples, roughly 90 million PBMCs were counted, and genomic DNA was extracted using the QIAamp DNA Blood Mini kit. Blood was obtained by leukapheresis, after which PBMCs were separated by Ficoll-Histopaque density gradient centrifugation and cryopreserved in liquid nitrogen vapor phase. Comment on this clone: Which antigen it targets is not known. There are no base qualities to consult, and no much larger clone falls within one base.

The clonotype originates from a woman in her forties in good health. Some clones in this sample may be carry-over from other donors' samples. This receptor chain uses TRBV5-4 and TRBJ2-7; the D segment may tentatively be TRBD1 or TRBD2, each giving 5 matched bases. Material for sequencing was PBMCs. The CDR3: CASSPRRGATTYEQYF. The sequence in DNA is TGTGCCAGCAGCCCAAGAAGGGGAGCGACCACCTACGAGCAGTACTTC.